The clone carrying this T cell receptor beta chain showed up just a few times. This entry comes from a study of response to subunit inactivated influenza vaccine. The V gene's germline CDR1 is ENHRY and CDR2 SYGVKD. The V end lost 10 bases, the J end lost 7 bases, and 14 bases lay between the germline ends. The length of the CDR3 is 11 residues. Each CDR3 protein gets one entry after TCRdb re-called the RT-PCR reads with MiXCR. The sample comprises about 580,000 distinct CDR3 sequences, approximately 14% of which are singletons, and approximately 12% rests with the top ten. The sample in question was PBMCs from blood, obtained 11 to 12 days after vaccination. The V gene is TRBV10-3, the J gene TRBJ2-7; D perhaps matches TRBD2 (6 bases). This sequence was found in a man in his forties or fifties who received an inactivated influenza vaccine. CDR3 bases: TGTGCCACCCACCAAGGGAGGGAGCAGTACTTC. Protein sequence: CATHQGREQYF.